This TCR beta chain was captured by sequencing in a study of T cell responses to AZD1222 COVID-19 vaccine. Study-wide results and caveats: Sampled repertoires all dated from after the peak T cell response.

Repertoires were generated with immunoSEQ multiplex PCR, while TCRdb's copy carries only in-frame clones and drops some. The table records roughly 100,000 clones, about 86% of them present only once. A word on this clone: What it binds is unknown.

The CDR3 extends over 11 amino acids. Germline V CDR1 and CDR2: DFQATT, SNEGSKA (reference sequence). V was pared by 3 bases and J by 1 base, with 0 bases between. This specimen consisted of peripheral blood, obtained on day 0 of AZD1222 vaccination. V and J are TRBV20-1 and TRBJ2-2; no firm D call. The clonotype originates from an adult in good health. CDR3 residues: CSARNTGELFF. In nucleotides, the CDR3 is TGCAGTGCTAGGAACACCGGGGAGCTGTTTTTT.